Listed here is a single TCR beta chain. Its antigen is unidentified. Germline trimming cut 5 bases from V and 4 bases from J; bases unmatched to any gene: 10. CDR1 GTSNPN and CDR2 SVGIG come from the germline V gene (reference sequence). The CDR3 is 14 amino acids. The donors were adults (healthy and HIV-negative) with no recent acute infections or vaccinations. This sample is drawn from a study of shared clonotypes between healthy human individuals. This table comes from immunoSEQ multiplex PCR, and its TCRdb copy is limited to in-frame clones, with some not included. This table has roughly 1,000,000 clones, more than 75% appearing once. Findings of the study overall: Only blood samples were collected, and tissue repertoires likely differ. Represented diversity, genetic and exposure-history alike, was limited by few donors. What naive subsets generally showed was a larger estimated richness than memory subsets showed.

This chain joins TRBV30 and TRBJ2-5; 7 positions agree with TRBD1. The sequence was collected from a man between 18 and 35 years old in good health. Some clones in this sample may be carry-over from other donors' samples. Sequenced: memory CD4+ T cells from PBMCs. The subset: CD45RA-negative fraction. In nucleotides, the CDR3 is TGTGCCTGGGACACCGGAAGGGGGCGAGAGACCCAGTACTTC. It translates to CAWDTGRGRETQYF.